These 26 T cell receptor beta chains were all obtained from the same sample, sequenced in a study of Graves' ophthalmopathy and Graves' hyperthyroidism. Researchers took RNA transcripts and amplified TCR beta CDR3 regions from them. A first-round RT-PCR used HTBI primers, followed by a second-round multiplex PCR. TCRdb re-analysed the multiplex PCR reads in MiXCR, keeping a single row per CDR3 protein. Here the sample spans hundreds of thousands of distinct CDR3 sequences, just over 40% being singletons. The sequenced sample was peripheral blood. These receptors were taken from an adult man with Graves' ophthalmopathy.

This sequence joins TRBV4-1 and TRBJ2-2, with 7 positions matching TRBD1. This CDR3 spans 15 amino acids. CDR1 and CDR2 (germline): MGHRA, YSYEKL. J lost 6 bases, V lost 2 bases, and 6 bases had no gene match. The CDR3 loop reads CASSQRSQGAGELFF. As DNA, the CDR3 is TGCGCCAGCAGCCAACGGAGTCAGGGGGCCGGGGAGCTGTTTTTT.

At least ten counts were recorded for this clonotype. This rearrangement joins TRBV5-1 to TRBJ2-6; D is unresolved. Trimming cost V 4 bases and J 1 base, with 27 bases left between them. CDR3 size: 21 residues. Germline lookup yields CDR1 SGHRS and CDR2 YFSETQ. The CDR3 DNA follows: TGCGCCAGCAGCCCTGGACGTGTAGCTAGTGATAGAAGATCTGGGGCCAACGTCCTGACTTTC. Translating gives CASSPGRVASDRRSGANVLTF.

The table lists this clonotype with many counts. The CDR3 DNA reads TGTGCCAGTAGTATGCGCATGTCGCTAAATTCACCCCTCCACTTT. Translated, it gives CASSMRMSLNSPLHF. The chain has TRBV19 and TRBJ1-6; no reliable D call. This CDR3 region has 15 residues. Per germline, CDR1 LNHDA and CDR2 SQIVND (reference sequence). V was clipped by 3 bases and J by 7 bases, with 13 bases between them. Looking up the rest from reference TRBV19 and TRBJ1-6 gives the full variable domain: DGGITQSPKYLFRKEGQNVTLSCEQNLNHDAMYWYRQDPGQGLRLIYYSQIVNDFQKGDIAEGYSVSREKKESFPLTVTSAQKNPTAFYLCASSMRMSLNSPLHFGNGTRLTVT.

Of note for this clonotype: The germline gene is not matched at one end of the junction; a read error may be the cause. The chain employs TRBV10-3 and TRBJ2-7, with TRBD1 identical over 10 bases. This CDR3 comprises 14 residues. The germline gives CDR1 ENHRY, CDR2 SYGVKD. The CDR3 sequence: CASSDRDRGSEQYF. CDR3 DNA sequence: TGTGCCAGCAGTGACCGGGACAGGGGATCCGAGCAGTACTTC.

CDR3 DNA sequence: TGTGCCAGCAGGGACGGGACAGGGGCCAACTATGGCTACACCTTC. This translates into CASRDGTGANYGYTF. The rearrangement uses TRBV2 and TRBJ1-2, with TRBD1 matching over 10 bases. The ends lost 6 bases at V and 2 bases at J; junction bases unmatched: 6. This CDR3 region has 15 residues. Germline assignment: CDR1 SNHLY and CDR2 FYNNEI.

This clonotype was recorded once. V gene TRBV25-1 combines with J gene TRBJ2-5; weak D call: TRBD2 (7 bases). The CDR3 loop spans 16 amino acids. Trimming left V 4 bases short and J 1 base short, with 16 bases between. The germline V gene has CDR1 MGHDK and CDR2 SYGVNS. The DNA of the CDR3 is TGTGCCAGCAGTGCAACGAGGGGAGGGGGCCAAGAGACCCAGTACTTC. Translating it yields CASSATRGGGQETQYF.

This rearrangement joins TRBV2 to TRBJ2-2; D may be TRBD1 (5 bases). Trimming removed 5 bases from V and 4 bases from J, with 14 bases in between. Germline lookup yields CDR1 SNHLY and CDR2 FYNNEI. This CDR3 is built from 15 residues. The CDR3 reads CASSLGRAGTGELFF. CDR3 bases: TGTGCCAGCAGTTTGGGCAGGGCAGGCACCGGGGAGCTGTTTTTT.

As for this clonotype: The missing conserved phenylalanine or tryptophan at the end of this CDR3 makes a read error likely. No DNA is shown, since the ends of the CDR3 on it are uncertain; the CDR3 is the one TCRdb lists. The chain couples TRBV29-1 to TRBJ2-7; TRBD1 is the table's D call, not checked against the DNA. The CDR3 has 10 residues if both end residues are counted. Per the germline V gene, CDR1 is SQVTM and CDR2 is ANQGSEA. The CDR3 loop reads CSAGEKEQCL.

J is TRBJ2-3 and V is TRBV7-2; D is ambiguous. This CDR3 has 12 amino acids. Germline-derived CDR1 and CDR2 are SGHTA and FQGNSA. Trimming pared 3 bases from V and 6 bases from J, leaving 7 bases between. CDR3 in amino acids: CASSLVWDTQYF. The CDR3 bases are TGTGCCAGCAGCTTGGTTTGGGATACGCAGTATTTT.

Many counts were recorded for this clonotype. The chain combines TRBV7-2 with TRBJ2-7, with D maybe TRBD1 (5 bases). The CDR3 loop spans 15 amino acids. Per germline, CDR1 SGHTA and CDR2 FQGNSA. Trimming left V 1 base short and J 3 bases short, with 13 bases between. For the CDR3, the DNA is TGTGCCAGCAGCTTAGTGGTAGGGGAAGGCTACGAGCAGTACTTC. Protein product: CASSLVVGEGYEQYF.

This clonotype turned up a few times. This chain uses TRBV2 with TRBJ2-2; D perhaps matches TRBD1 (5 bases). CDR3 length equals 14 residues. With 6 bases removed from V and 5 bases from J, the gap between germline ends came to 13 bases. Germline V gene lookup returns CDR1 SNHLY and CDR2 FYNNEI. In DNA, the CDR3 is TGTGCCAGCAGATCTCAGGGAAATACCGGGGAGCTGTTTTTT. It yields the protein CASRSQGNTGELFF. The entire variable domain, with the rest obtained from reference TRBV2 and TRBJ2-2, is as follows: EPEVTQTPSHQVTQMGQEVILRCVPISNHLYFYWYRQILGQKVEFLVSFYNNEISEKSEIFDDQFSVERPDGSNFTLKIRSTKLEDSAMYFCASRSQGNTGELFFGEGSRLTVL.

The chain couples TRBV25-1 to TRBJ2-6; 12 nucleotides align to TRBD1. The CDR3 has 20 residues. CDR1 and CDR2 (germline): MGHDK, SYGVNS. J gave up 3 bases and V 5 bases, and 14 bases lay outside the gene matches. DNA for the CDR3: TGTGCCAGCAGTTCCGGACATCCGGGACAGGGGGCTAGTGGGGCCAACGTCCTGACTTTC. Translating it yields CASSSGHPGQGASGANVLTF.

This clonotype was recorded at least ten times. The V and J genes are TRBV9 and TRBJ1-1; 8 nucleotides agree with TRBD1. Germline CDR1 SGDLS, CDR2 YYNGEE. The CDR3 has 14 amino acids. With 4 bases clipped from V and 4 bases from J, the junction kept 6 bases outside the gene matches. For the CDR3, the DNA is TGTGCCAGCAGCCCCTCACAGGGGGTCACTGAAGCTTTCTTT. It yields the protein CASSPSQGVTEAFF.

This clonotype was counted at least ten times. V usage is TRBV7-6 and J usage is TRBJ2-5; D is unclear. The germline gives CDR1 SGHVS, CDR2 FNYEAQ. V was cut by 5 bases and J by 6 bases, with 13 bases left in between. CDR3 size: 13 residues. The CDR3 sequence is CASSPGSRQTQYF. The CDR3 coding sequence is TGTGCCAGCAGCCCAGGTAGTCGCCAGACCCAGTACTTC.

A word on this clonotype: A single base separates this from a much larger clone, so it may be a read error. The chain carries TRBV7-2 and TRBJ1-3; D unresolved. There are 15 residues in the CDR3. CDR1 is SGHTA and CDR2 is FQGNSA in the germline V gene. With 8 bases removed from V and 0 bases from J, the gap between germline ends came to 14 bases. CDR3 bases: TGTGCCAGCGGTTACTACGGGGACTCTGGAAACACCATATATTTT. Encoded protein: CASGYYGDSGNTIYF.

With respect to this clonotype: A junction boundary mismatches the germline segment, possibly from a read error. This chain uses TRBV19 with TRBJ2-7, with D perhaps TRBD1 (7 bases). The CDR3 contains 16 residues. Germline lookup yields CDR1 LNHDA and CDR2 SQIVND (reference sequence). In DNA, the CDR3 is TGTGCCAGTAGTCCGCAGGGGGGTCCCCTGTCCTACGAGCATTACTTC. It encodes CASSPQGGPLSYEHYF. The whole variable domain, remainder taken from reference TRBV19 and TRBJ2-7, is DGGITQSPKYLFRKEGQNVTLSCEQNLNHDAMYWYRQDPGQGLRLIYYSQIVNDFQKGDIAEGYSVSREKKESFPLTVTSAQKNPTAFYLCASSPQGGPLSYEHYFGPGTRLTVT.

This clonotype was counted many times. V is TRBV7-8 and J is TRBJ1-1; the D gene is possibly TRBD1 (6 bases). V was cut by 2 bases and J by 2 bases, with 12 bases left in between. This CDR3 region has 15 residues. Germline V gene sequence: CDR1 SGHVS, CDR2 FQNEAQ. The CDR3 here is CASSLQDRPNTEAFF. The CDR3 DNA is TGTGCCAGCAGCTTACAGGACAGACCAAACACTGAAGCTTTCTTT.

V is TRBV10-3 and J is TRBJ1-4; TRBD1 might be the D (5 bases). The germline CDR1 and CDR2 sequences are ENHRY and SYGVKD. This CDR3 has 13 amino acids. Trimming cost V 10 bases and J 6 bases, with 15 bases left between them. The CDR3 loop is CASKGHKDEKLFF. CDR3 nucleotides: TGTGCCAGCAAAGGACACAAAGATGAAAAACTGTTTTTT.

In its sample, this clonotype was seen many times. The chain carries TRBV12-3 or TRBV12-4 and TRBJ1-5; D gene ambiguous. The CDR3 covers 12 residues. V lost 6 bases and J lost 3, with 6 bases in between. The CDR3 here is CASRRANQPQHF. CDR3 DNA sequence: TGTGCCAGCAGACGTGCCAATCAGCCCCAGCATTTT.

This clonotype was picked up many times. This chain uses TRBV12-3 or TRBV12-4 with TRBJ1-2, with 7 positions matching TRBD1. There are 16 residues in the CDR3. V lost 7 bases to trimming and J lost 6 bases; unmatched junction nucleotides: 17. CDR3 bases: TGTGCCAGCACCCTAATGCGGACAGGCAATATCGATGGCTACACCTTC. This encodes CASTLMRTGNIDGYTF.

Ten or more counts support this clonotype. CDR3 nucleotide sequence: TGTGCCAGCAGCTTGGAACAGGGCAGTGGCTACACCTTC. It translates to CASSLEQGSGYTF. This rearrangement joins TRBV5-6 to TRBJ1-2, with a possible D match to TRBD1 (6 bases). V shed 0 bases and J shed 7 bases, with 10 bases lying between them. Germline V gene lookup returns CDR1 SGHDT and CDR2 YYEEEE. The length of the CDR3 is 13 residues.

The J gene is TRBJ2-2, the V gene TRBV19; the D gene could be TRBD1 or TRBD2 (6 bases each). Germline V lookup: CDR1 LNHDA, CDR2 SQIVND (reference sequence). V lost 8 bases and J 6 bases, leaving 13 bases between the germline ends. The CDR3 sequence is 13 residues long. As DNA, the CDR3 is TGTGCCAGTCGGAGTGGGGGGCCCGGGGAGCTGTTTTTT. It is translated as CASRSGGPGELFF.

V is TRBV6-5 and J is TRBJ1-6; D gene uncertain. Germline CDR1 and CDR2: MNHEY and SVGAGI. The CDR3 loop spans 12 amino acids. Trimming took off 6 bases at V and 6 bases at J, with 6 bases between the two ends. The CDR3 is CASRGSNSPLHF. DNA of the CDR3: TGTGCCAGCAGAGGATCTAATTCACCCCTCCACTTT.

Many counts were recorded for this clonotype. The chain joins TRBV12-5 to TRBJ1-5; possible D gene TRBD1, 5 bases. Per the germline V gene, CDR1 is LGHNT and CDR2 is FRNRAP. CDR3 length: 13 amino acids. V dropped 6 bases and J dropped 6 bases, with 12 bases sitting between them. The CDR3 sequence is CASGDKGTQPQHF. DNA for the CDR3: TGTGCTAGTGGGGACAAGGGAACTCAGCCCCAGCATTTT.

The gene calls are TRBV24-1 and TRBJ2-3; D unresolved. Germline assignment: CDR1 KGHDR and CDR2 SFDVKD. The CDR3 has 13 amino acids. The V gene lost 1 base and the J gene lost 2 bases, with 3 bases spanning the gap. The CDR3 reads CATSDLFTDTQYF. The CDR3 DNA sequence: TGTGCCACCAGTGATTTATTCACAGATACGCAGTATTTT.

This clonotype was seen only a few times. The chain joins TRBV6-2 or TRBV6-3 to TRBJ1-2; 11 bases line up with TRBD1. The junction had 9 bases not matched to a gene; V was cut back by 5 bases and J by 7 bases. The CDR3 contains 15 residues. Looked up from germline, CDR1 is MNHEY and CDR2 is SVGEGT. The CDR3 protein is CASSEAGQGARGYTF. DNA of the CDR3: TGTGCCAGCAGTGAAGCTGGACAGGGGGCTCGTGGCTACACCTTC.